This T cell receptor (beta chain) came from a study of T cell changes during pregnancy in multiple sclerosis. The protocol was immunoSEQ multiplex PCR, while the TCRdb copy is restricted to in-frame clones and leaves out a portion. This sample yields about 73,000 clones, of which 75% to 90% are seen a single time; around a tenth belongs to the top ten. There are 14 residues in the CDR3. CDR1 SEHNR and CDR2 FQNEAQ come from the germline V gene (reference sequence). V was clipped by 1 base and J by 4 bases, with 5 bases between them. Sequenced material: peripheral blood, taken after pregnancy. This rearrangement joins TRBV7-9 to TRBJ1-6; D remains ambiguous. The source of this sequence is a female donor in good health, enrolled as a control in a pregnancy study. Written as DNA, the CDR3 is TGTGCCAGCAGCTTAGAACAGTATAATTCACCCCTCCACTTT. Amino acid sequence: CASSLEQYNSPLHF.